The 19 T cell receptor beta chains below were found in one sample sequenced in a study of T cell repertoires in cytomegalovirus infection. MiXCR, applied by TCRdb to the reads, yields one record per CDR3 protein. The sample consists of roughly 760,000 distinct CDR3 sequences, roughly 35% of them appearing once. Sequenced: PBMCs. The receptors were sampled from a human donor in good health (CMV status not recorded). Some clones in this sample may be carry-over from other donors' samples.

The rearrangement links TRBV28 to TRBJ2-7; 10 bases fit TRBD1. Trimming at V came to 4 bases and at J to 3 bases, leaving 9 bases not matched to a gene. CDR3 length: 16 amino acids. Germline CDR1 reads MDHEN; CDR2 reads SYDVKM. CDR3 in DNA: TGTGCCAGCAGTTCTCCACCCGGGACAGGGGACTACGAGCAGTACTTC. It specifies CASSSPPGTGDYEQYF.

CDR3 in DNA: TGTGCCAGCAGAGAGGATTCACCCCTCCACTTT. Translation: CASREDSPLHF. The chain employs TRBV6-1 and TRBJ1-6; D is uncertain. The V gene lost 6 bases and the J gene lost 8 bases, with 5 bases spanning the gap. The length of the CDR3 is 11 residues. CDR1 is MNHNS and CDR2 is SASEGT in the germline V gene.

The chain recombines TRBV12-3 or TRBV12-4 with TRBJ2-1; no reliable D call. Deletions cut 6 bases from V and 8 bases from J, with 14 bases between. This CDR3 region has 13 residues. Here the CDR3 reads CASSHGPSYEQFF. CDR3 bases: TGTGCCAGCAGCCACGGACCTAGTTATGAGCAGTTCTTC.

The V call is TRBV12-3 or TRBV12-4, the J call TRBJ1-6, with a possible D match to TRBD1 (5 bases). V was trimmed by 5 bases and J by 6 bases, leaving 14 bases between them. This CDR3 has 15 amino acids. The CDR3 here is CASSRRDDGNSPLHF. CDR3 coding DNA: TGTGCCAGCAGTCGCAGGGACGATGGTAATTCACCCCTCCACTTT.

As to this clonotype: The CDR3 end shows no conserved phenylalanine or tryptophan, and so a read error is likely. This chain joins TRBV11-2 and TRBJ2-5; TRBD2 matches 7 bases. The CDR3 is made up of 14 amino acids. The ends lost 0 bases at V and 4 bases at J; junction bases unmatched: 2. Per germline, CDR1 SGHAT and CDR2 FQNNGV. The CDR3 bases are TGTGCCAGCAGCTTAGAGGCTAGCGGAGAGACCCAGTACTTA. Its protein product is CASSLEASGETQYL.

This clonotype has more than one count but fewer than ten. The genes are TRBV19 and TRBJ2-1, with 11 bases identical to TRBD2. CDR3 length equals 16 residues. After removal of 2 bases from V and 4 bases from J, the junction contained 4 bases not matched to a gene. CDR1 is LNHDA and CDR2 is SQIVND in the germline V gene (reference sequence). The CDR3 DNA sequence: TGTGCCAGTAGTATACTGCTAGCGGGGGGATACAATGAGCAGTTCTTC. Protein product: CASSILLAGGYNEQFF.

This clonotype turned up a few times. J is TRBJ2-1 and V is TRBV12-3 or TRBV12-4; 7 positions agree with TRBD1. The V segment lost 7 bases and the J segment 10 bases; nucleotides outside the gene matches: 16. The CDR3 covers 15 residues. CDR3 coding DNA: TGTGCCAGCATCCTCCGACAGGGTAGTCTCAACGAGCAGTTCTTC. Protein sequence: CASILRQGSLNEQFF.

This clonotype came up a few times. CDR3 in amino acids: CASSPGTASSYEQYF. The DNA of the CDR3 is TGTGCCAGCAGCCCAGGGACGGCGAGCTCCTACGAGCAGTACTTC. The rearrangement joins TRBV7-6 to TRBJ2-7; TRBD1 or TRBD2 may be the D gene (5 bases each). The CDR3 has 15 residues. V was trimmed by 5 bases and J by 0 bases, leaving 14 bases between them. From germline, CDR1 is SGHVS and CDR2 FNYEAQ.

This clonotype appeared a few times. The chain recombines TRBV7-8 with TRBJ2-5; D remains unclear. Trimming stripped 8 bases from V and 5 bases from J, with 15 bases between. The CDR3 totals 13 residues. The germline V gene encodes CDR1 SGHVS and CDR2 FQNEAQ. For the CDR3, the DNA is TGTGCCAGCGGGCCTTTTGCACACGAGACCCAGTACTTC. Protein product: CASGPFAHETQYF.

The rearrangement joins TRBV7-9 to TRBJ2-5; 8 nucleotides align to TRBD1. CDR1 and CDR2 (germline): SEHNR, FQNEAQ (reference sequence). Trimming removed 5 bases from V and 3 bases from J; junction bases left unmatched: 5. The CDR3 covers 14 residues. The CDR3 protein is CASSLPGGKETQYF. The CDR3 DNA is TGTGCCAGCAGCCTACCAGGGGGCAAAGAGACCCAGTACTTC. Filled out from reference TRBV7-9 and TRBJ2-5, the complete variable domain reads DTGVSQNPRHKITKRGQNVTFRCDPISEHNRLYWYRQTLGQGPEFLTYFQNEAQLEKSRLLSDRFSAERPKGSFSTLEIQRTEQGDSAMYLCASSLPGGKETQYFGPGTRLLVL.

The chain is built from TRBV11-2 and TRBJ2-7; weak D call: TRBD2 (5 bases). The CDR3 consists of 16 residues. From germline, CDR1 is SGHAT and CDR2 FQNNGV. Trimming removed 4 bases from V and 3 bases from J, with 19 bases in between. The CDR3 loop is CASSSTKGVWGYEQYF. The CDR3 DNA reads as TGTGCCAGCAGCTCAACGAAGGGAGTTTGGGGCTACGAGCAGTACTTC.

There are a few counts of this clonotype. The chain recombines TRBV11-2 with TRBJ2-3, with D possibly matching TRBD1 (6 bases). Trimming removed 5 bases from V and 2 bases from J, with 17 bases in between. The CDR3 totals 16 residues. Germline CDR1 SGHAT, CDR2 FQNNGV. Here the CDR3 reads CASSGQSRVLTDTQYF. The DNA for the CDR3 is TGTGCCAGCAGCGGACAGAGCCGTGTCCTCACAGATACGCAGTATTTT. Complete variable domain (other parts from reference TRBV11-2 and TRBJ2-3): EAGVAQSPRYKIIEKRQSVAFWCNPISGHATLYWYQQILGQGPKLLIQFQNNGVVDDSQLPKDRFSAERLKGVDSTLKIQPAKLEDSAVYLCASSGQSRVLTDTQYFGPGTRLTVL.

The table lists this clonotype with many counts. The chain is built from TRBV7-8 and TRBJ1-2; TRBD1 matches 9 bases. This CDR3 comprises 16 residues. Germline V gives CDR1 SGHVS, CDR2 FQNEAQ. V lost 5 bases to trimming and J lost 4 bases; unmatched junction nucleotides: 11. CDR3 sequence (DNA): TGTGCCAGCAGCCCAATAAACGGGGGACAGGGCTATGGCTACACCTTC. Its translation: CASSPINGGQGYGYTF.

The V and J genes are TRBV6-1 and TRBJ2-7, with D possibly TRBD1 on 5 matching bases. Germline V gene lookup returns CDR1 MNHNS and CDR2 SASEGT. The CDR3 runs 14 residues. With 3 bases removed from V and 7 bases from J, the gap between germline ends came to 16 bases. CDR3 nucleotide sequence: TGTGCCAGCAGTGACGCCGATAGGGGCCGGGAGCAGTACTTC. The encoded protein is CASSDADRGREQYF.

In this sample, this clonotype turned up many times. The genes are TRBV20-1 and TRBJ1-2; D may be TRBD1 (5 bases). The CDR3 extends over 15 amino acids. V dropped 1 base and J dropped 0 bases, with 12 bases sitting between them. Germline V CDR1 and CDR2: DFQATT, SNEGSKA (reference sequence). The DNA for the CDR3 is TGCAGTGCTAGAGGCGCAGGGCAAACTAACTATGGCTACACCTTC. The encoded protein is CSARGAGQTNYGYTF.

This sequence joins TRBV24-1 and TRBJ1-4; 8 bases agree with TRBD1. After removal of 9 bases from V and 6 bases from J, the junction contained 8 bases not matched to a gene. CDR1 is KGHDR, CDR2 SFDVKD, per germline. This CDR3 contains 14 residues. The CDR3 loop is CATGETGDDEKLFF. CDR3 DNA sequence: TGTGCCACCGGCGAGACAGGGGATGATGAAAAACTGTTTTTT.

For this clonotype: The junction differs from germline at one of its ends, possibly a read error. This chain connects TRBV4-2 to TRBJ2-7, with D tentatively TRBD2 (6 bases). Per germline, CDR1 LGHNA and CDR2 YNFKEQ. CDR3 length: 14 residues. CDR3 bases: TGTGCCAGCATCCAAGATATCCGGGGGATCGAGCAGTACTTC. Amino acids: CASIQDIRGIEQYF.

This chain joins TRBV30 and TRBJ1-1; D unclear. The V gene's germline CDR1 is GTSNPN and CDR2 SVGIG (reference sequence). This CDR3 spans 13 amino acids. V gave up 0 bases and J gave up 1 base, with 6 bases separating them. CDR3 bases: TGTGCCTGGAGTGTGGGCCAGAACACTGAAGCTTTCTTT. It encodes CAWSVGQNTEAFF.

This chain joins TRBV12-3 or TRBV12-4 and TRBJ2-2; D is uncertain. CDR3 size: 18 residues. The V and J ends lost 3 bases and 5 bases respectively, with 22 bases between them. The CDR3 nucleotides read TGTGCCAGCAGTTTTCATTCTTTTTCGGGCCGAGCAACCGGGGAGCTGTTTTTT. Translated: CASSFHSFSGRATGELFF.